The 26 T cell receptor beta chains given below trace back to one sample, sequenced in a study of blood T cell repertoires in COVID-19. Sequenced by immunoSEQ multiplex PCR; TCRdb stores in-frame clones only, minus some. The profile shows about 230,000 clones, 84% of them singletons. The source material was peripheral blood. Receptor source: a middle-aged man who had recovered from COVID-19.

V gene TRBV21-1 combines with J gene TRBJ2-7; TRBD1 is taken as the D call from the table, unchecked against the DNA. TRBV21-1 is a recognized pseudogene. The CDR3 contains 12 residues. The CDR3 region is CASSKVGHEQYF. The CDR3 bases are TGTGCCAGCAGCAAAGTTGGGCACGAGCAGTACTTC.

The V gene is TRBV7-2, the J gene TRBJ1-1; the D is unclear. V lost 5 bases, J lost 2 bases, and 9 bases lay in between. The CDR3 has 13 amino acids. The V gene's germline CDR1 is SGHTA and CDR2 FQGNSA. CDR3 in amino acids: CASSLRINTEAFF. The DNA for the CDR3 is TGTGCCAGCAGCCTACGAATCAACACTGAAGCTTTCTTT.

This clone has just one count. The chain employs TRBV30 and TRBJ2-1; 14 bases line up with TRBD2. J was trimmed by 9 bases and V by 0 bases; bases with no gene match: 4. The CDR3 loop spans 15 amino acids. In germline, CDR1 is GTSNPN, CDR2 SVGIG (reference sequence). The chain's CDR3 is CAWSVSTSGRGEQFF. CDR3 DNA: TGTGCCTGGAGTGTATCGACTAGCGGGAGGGGTGAGCAGTTCTTC.

The chain combines TRBV3-1 (or the pseudogene TRBV3-2) with TRBJ2-5; TRBD2 is a possible D gene (7 bases). Trimming shortened V by 2 bases and J by 1 base, and 11 bases separated the two germline ends. The CDR3 is 15 amino acids. In germline, CDR1 is LGHDT, CDR2 YNNKEL (reference sequence). The DNA for the CDR3 is TGTGCCAGCAGCCAAAGCGGGACAAGCCAAGAGACCCAGTACTTC. Translated, it gives CASSQSGTSQETQYF.

This clone was found once. The genes are TRBV12-5 and TRBJ1-5; the match to TRBD1 covers 8 bases. There are 16 residues in the CDR3. The J segment lost 3 bases and the V segment lost 4 bases, leaving 8 bases of the junction unmatched. Germline V gene data show CDR1 as LGHNT and CDR2 as FRNRAP. CDR3 loop: CASGSSGQGVNQPQHF. DNA of the CDR3: TGTGCTAGTGGTTCCTCCGGACAGGGCGTCAATCAGCCCCAGCATTTT.

The chain links TRBV12-5 to TRBJ2-3; 13 bases line up with TRBD2. The germline gives CDR1 LGHNT, CDR2 FRNRAP. V was clipped by 5 bases and J by 0 bases; unmatched bases: 2. The CDR3 covers 16 residues. The CDR3 region has the DNA TGTGCTAGTGGTCCGGGACTAGCGGGGAGCACAGATACGCAGTATTTT. Translation: CASGPGLAGSTDTQYF.

The V call is TRBV27, the J call TRBJ1-6, with 7 bases fitting TRBD1. Germline V gene lookup returns CDR1 MNHEY and CDR2 SMNVEV (reference sequence). This CDR3 spans 16 amino acids. The V and J ends lost 1 base and 7 bases, in that order; junction bases with no gene match: 7. The chain's CDR3 is CASSLYPDRSNSPLHF. CDR3 nucleotide sequence: TGTGCCAGCAGTTTATATCCGGACAGGAGCAATTCACCCCTCCACTTT.

This chain uses TRBV7-8 with TRBJ1-1; TRBD1 matches at 9 bases. Germline CDR1 SGHVS, CDR2 FQNEAQ. V was pared by 5 bases and J by 5 bases, with 6 bases of the junction left unmatched. The length of the CDR3 is 14 residues. The CDR3 reads CASSRYRGRTEAFF. The CDR3 DNA is TGTGCCAGCAGCCGTTACAGGGGGCGAACTGAAGCTTTCTTT.

This clone was recorded only once. The CDR3 nucleotides are TGTGCCATCAGTGAGGGGACTGGGGACTACACCTTC. This gives the protein CAISEGTGDYTF. The chain is built from TRBV10-3 and TRBJ1-2; TRBD1 might be the D (5 bases). Trimming pared 2 bases from V and 10 bases from J, leaving 11 bases between. The V gene's germline CDR1 is ENHRY and CDR2 SYGVKD. The CDR3 is 12 residues long.

As DNA, the CDR3 is TGTGCCAGCAGCCGTCGGGGGTACGAGCAGTACTTC. Translating it yields CASSRRGYEQYF. The J gene is TRBJ2-7, the V gene TRBV5-6; the D gene is possibly TRBD2 (6 bases). The germline CDR1 and CDR2 sequences are SGHDT and YYEEEE. V was clipped by 4 bases and J by 4 bases, with 9 bases between them. The CDR3 runs 12 residues.

The chain links TRBV18 to TRBJ2-7, with 14 nucleotides matching TRBD2. CDR1 is KGHSH, CDR2 LQKENI, per germline. The J segment lost 7 bases and the V segment lost 3 bases, leaving 5 bases of the junction unmatched. This CDR3 comprises 15 residues. CDR3 nucleotides: TGTGCCAGCTCACCGGGACTAGCGGGAGTGGGGGAGCAGTACTTC. Its protein is CASSPGLAGVGEQYF.

This clone came up once. The rearrangement links TRBV19 to TRBJ2-3; 8 bases map to TRBD1. Germline CDR1 is LNHDA and CDR2 is SQIVND (reference sequence). CDR3 length: 15 residues. V dropped 7 bases and J dropped 4; count of bases not matched to a gene: 10. CDR3 loop: CASTDRGSGPDTQYF. The DNA of the CDR3 is TGTGCCAGTACCGACAGGGGAAGTGGGCCAGATACGCAGTATTTT.

V is TRBV9 and J is TRBJ2-7, with TRBD1 identical over 12 bases. Per germline, CDR1 SGDLS and CDR2 YYNGEE. This CDR3 comprises 20 residues. V was pared by 5 bases and J by 6 bases, with 24 bases of the junction left unmatched. The CDR3 coding sequence is TGTGCCAGCAGTCTAGGGAGGGACAGGGGGCCGTACTCTCCTTTTGGCGAGCAGTACTTC. As protein: CASSLGRDRGPYSPFGEQYF.

The chain carries TRBV9 and TRBJ2-6; perhaps TRBD1 as D (6 bases). The germline gives CDR1 SGDLS, CDR2 YYNGEE. The CDR3 runs 18 residues. Deletions cut 3 bases from V and 0 bases from J, with 16 bases between. The chain's CDR3 is CASSAPYSQGSGANVLTF. The CDR3 DNA is TGTGCCAGCAGCGCGCCCTACTCACAGGGCTCTGGGGCCAACGTCCTGACTTTC.

The gene calls are TRBV19 and TRBJ2-1; TRBD1 matches at 7 bases. The CDR3 sequence is 13 residues long. Germline V lookup: CDR1 LNHDA, CDR2 SQIVND (reference sequence). After removal of 1 base from V and 7 bases from J, the junction contained 1 base not matched to a gene. CDR3 DNA: TGTGCCAGTAGTATAGCACAGGGGAATGAGCAGTTCTTC. It translates to CASSIAQGNEQFF.

This chain connects TRBV7-2 to TRBJ1-1; 8 bases align to TRBD1. The CDR3 is 14 amino acids. The V and J ends lost 6 bases and 11 bases, in that order; junction bases with no gene match: 14. Per the germline V gene, CDR1 is SGHTA and CDR2 is FQGNSA. CDR3 nucleotides: TGTGCCAGCAGTAACAGGGGGGCTACAGTCTCTGCTTTCTTT. As protein: CASSNRGATVSAFF.

This clone came up a few times. V and J are TRBV6-5 and TRBJ1-3; 7 bases map to TRBD1. This CDR3 has 15 amino acids. Losses at the gene ends were 6 bases for V and 3 bases for J; bases not matched to a gene: 8. Germline V gene sequence: CDR1 MNHEY, CDR2 SVGAGI. The CDR3 protein is CASSRDSLDGNTIYF. The CDR3 nucleotides are TGTGCCAGCAGCCGGGACAGCCTAGATGGAAACACCATATATTTT.

The rearrangement links TRBV19 to TRBJ2-2, with D maybe TRBD2 (5 bases). The CDR3 has 17 residues. CDR1 is LNHDA and CDR2 is SQIVND in the germline V gene (reference sequence). V gave up 10 bases and J gave up 2 bases, with 23 bases separating them. CDR3: CATQDYSDARNTGELFF. The CDR3 region has the DNA TGTGCCACCCAAGACTACAGTGACGCCCGTAACACCGGGGAGCTGTTTTTT.

CDR3 protein: CASGGLAGEAHEQYF. In DNA form, the CDR3 reads TGTGCCAGTGGGGGACTAGCGGGTGAAGCCCACGAGCAGTACTTC. The chain combines TRBV6-5 with TRBJ2-7; 12 bases match TRBD2. Germline V gene data show CDR1 as MNHEY and CDR2 as SVGAGI. This CDR3 has 15 residues. V dropped 9 bases and J dropped 5; count of bases not matched to a gene: 11.

The J gene is TRBJ2-5, the V gene TRBV7-2, with 16 bases that match TRBD2. Trimming took 4 bases from V and 5 from J; bases not matched to a gene: 1. The germline CDR1 and CDR2 sequences are SGHTA and FQGNSA. This CDR3 region has 15 residues. The CDR3 coding sequence is TGTGCCAGCAGCTCGGGACTAGCGGGAGGGGAGACCCAGTACTTC. Translation gives CASSSGLAGGETQYF.

This chain connects TRBV15 to TRBJ2-7; 9 positions match TRBD1. CDR1 and CDR2 (germline): LNHNV, YYDKDF (reference sequence). CDR3 size: 17 residues. The V segment lost 2 bases and the J segment 3 bases; nucleotides outside the gene matches: 11. CDR3 protein: CATSRPVGQGQFYEQYF. For the CDR3, the DNA is TGTGCCACCAGCAGACCGGTCGGACAGGGGCAATTCTACGAGCAGTACTTC.

CDR3 coding DNA: TGTGCCAGCAGCACGGGTACCTATGGCTACACCTTC. Encoded protein: CASSTGTYGYTF. This chain links TRBV6-5 with TRBJ1-2; D is ambiguous. The V gene lost 6 bases and the J gene lost 4 bases, with 9 bases spanning the gap. CDR1 is MNHEY and CDR2 is SVGAGI in the germline V gene. This CDR3 region has 12 residues.

Only a few counts were recorded for this clone. The rearrangement uses TRBV19 and TRBJ1-6; D call uncertain. Trimming shortened V by 7 bases and J by 8 bases, and 12 bases separated the two germline ends. This CDR3 is built from 13 residues. CDR1 LNHDA and CDR2 SQIVND come from the germline V gene (reference sequence). CDR3 sequence: CASTGAGDSPLHF. The CDR3 nucleotides read TGTGCCAGTACGGGCGCGGGTGATTCACCCCTCCACTTT.

This clone showed up just a few times. The genes are TRBV5-4 and TRBJ1-6; possible D gene TRBD1, 6 bases. CDR1 and CDR2 (germline): SGHNT, YYREEE (reference sequence). The CDR3 is made up of 15 amino acids. Trimming removed 5 bases at V and 3 bases at J, with 12 bases between. The CDR3 nucleotides read TGTGCCAGCAGTTCAACAGGGAACTATAATTCACCCCTCCACTTT. The encoded protein is CASSSTGNYNSPLHF.

The chain links TRBV6-5 to TRBJ1-4, with D perhaps TRBD1 (6 bases). The CDR3 has 14 residues. Looked up from germline, CDR1 is MNHEY and CDR2 is SVGAGI. V was trimmed by 8 bases and J by 8 bases, leaving 18 bases between them. Here the CDR3 reads CASDPWGQGEKLFF. The CDR3 DNA follows: TGTGCCAGCGACCCCTGGGGGCAAGGAGAAAAACTGTTTTTT.

This clone was found a few times. The junction and the germline gene differ at one end; a read error may be behind it. J is TRBJ1-1 and V is TRBV5-1; D is unclear. CDR3 length: 13 amino acids. CDR1 is SGHRS and CDR2 is YFSETQ in the germline V gene. The CDR3 DNA follows: TGCGCCAGCAGCTTGGGGGGAGAGGGCGTCGCCTCTTTT. Translating it yields CASSLGGEGVASF.